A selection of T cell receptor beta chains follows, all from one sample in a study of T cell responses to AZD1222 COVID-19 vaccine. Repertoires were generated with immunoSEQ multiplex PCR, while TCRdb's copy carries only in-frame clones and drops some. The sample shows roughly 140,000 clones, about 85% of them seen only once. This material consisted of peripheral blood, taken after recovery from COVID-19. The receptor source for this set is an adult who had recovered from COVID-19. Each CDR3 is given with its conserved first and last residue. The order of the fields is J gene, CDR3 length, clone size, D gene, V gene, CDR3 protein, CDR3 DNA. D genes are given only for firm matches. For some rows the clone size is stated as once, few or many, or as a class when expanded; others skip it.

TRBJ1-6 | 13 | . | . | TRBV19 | CASSFGRGRILHF | TGTGCCAGTAGCTTTGGTCGGGGGCGGATCCTCCACTTT
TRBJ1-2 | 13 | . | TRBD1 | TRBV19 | CASSWTGDYGYTF | TGTGCCAGTAGCTGGACAGGGGACTATGGCTACACCTTC
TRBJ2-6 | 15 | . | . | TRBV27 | CASSFGNSGANVLTF | TGTGCCAGCAGTTTTGGGAACTCTGGGGCCAACGTCCTGACTTTC
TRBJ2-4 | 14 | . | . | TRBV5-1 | CASSFDHGRNIQYF | TGCGCCAGCAGCTTCGATCACGGGAGAAACATTCAGTACTTC
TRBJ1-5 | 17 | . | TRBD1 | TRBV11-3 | CASSHRDRGHLNQPQHF | TGTGCCAGCAGCCACCGGGACAGGGGGCACCTCAATCAGCCCCAGCATTTT
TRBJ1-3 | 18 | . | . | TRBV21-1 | CASSKPVRGPYSGNTIYF | TGTGCCAGCAGCAAACCCGTTCGAGGGCCCTACTCTGGAAACACCATATATTTT
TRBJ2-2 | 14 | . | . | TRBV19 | CASSLQGNTGELFF | TGTGCCAGTAGTTTACAGGGGAACACCGGGGAGCTGTTTTTT
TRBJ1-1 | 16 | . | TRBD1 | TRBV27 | CASTKTGAGVNTEAFF | TGTGCCAGCACTAAGACAGGGGCAGGGGTGAACACTGAAGCTTTCTTT
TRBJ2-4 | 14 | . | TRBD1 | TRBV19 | CASIDRGDLNIQYF | TGTGCCAGTATTGACAGGGGGGACCTCAACATTCAGTACTTC
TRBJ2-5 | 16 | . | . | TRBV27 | CASSLAGFEGQETQYF | TGTGCCAGCAGTTTAGCAGGGTTCGAAGGGCAAGAGACCCAGTACTTC
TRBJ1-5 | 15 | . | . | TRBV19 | CASRGYRLSNQPQHF | TGTGCCAGTAGAGGATACAGGCTTAGCAATCAGCCCCAGCATTTT
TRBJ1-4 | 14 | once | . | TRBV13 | CASSLTERNEKLFF | TGTGCCAGCAGCTTAACCGAACGCAATGAAAAACTGTTTTTT
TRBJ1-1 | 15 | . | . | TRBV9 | CASSPTTARGAEAFF | TGTGCCAGCAGCCCGACGACAGCGCGAGGGGCTGAAGCTTTCTTT
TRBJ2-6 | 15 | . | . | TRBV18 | CASSQQSSGANVLTF | TGTGCCAGCTCACAACAGAGCTCTGGGGCCAACGTCCTGACTTTC
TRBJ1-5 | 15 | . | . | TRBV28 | CASSIRGQGDQPQHF | TGTGCCAGCAGTATTAGGGGCCAGGGAGATCAGCCCCAGCATTTT
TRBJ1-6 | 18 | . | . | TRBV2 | CASSDGGAGSSYNSPLHF | TGTGCCAGCAGTGACGGTGGAGCAGGGAGCTCCTATAATTCACCCCTCCACTTT
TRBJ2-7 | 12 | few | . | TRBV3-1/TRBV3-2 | CASSPSSYEQYF | TGTGCCAGCAGCCCATCCTCCTACGAGCAGTACTTC
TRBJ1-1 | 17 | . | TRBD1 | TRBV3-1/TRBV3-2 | CVSSQWGTGGPNTEAFF | TGTGTCAGCAGCCAATGGGGGACAGGGGGCCCGAACACTGAAGCTTTCTTT
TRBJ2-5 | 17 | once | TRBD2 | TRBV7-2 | CASSLAVASGGWGTQYF | TGTGCCAGCAGCTTAGCAGTAGCTAGCGGGGGGTGGGGGACCCAGTACTTC
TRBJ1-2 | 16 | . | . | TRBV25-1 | CASSDSARATNYGYTF | TGTGCCAGCAGTGATAGCGCAAGGGCTACTAACTATGGCTACACCTTC
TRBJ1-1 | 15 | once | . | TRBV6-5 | CASSRSGHENTEAFF | TGTGCCAGCAGTAGAAGTGGGCACGAGAACACTGAAGCTTTCTTT
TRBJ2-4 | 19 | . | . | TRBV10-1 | CASSDSAAGGPLAKNIQYF | TGCGCCAGCAGTGACTCGGCGGCCGGGGGCCCATTAGCCAAAAACATTCAGTACTTC
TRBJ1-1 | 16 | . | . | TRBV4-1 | CASSQVLMKTNTEAFF | TGCGCCAGCAGCCAAGTCCTGATGAAAACGAACACTGAAGCTTTCTTT
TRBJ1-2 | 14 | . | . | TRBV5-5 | CASSSLQGGYGYTF | TGTGCCAGCAGCTCGCTACAGGGTGGCTATGGCTACACCTTC